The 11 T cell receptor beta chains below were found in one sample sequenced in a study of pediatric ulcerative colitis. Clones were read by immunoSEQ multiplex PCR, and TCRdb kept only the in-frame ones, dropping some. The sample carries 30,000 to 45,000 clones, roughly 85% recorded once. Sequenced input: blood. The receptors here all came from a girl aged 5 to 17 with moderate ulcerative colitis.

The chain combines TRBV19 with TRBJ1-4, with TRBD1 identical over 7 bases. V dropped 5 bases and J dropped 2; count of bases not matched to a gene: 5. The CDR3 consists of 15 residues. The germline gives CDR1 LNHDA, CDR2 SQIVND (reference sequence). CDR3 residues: CASSATGATNEKLFF. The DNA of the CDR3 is TGTGCCAGTAGTGCCACAGGGGCGACTAATGAAAAACTGTTTTTT.

The CDR3 DNA is TGTGCCAGCAGCCCCGGGGCGACCGGCGAGCAGTACTTC. It translates to CASSPGATGEQYF. V and J are TRBV7-6 and TRBJ2-7; D is tentatively TRBD1 or TRBD2 (5 bases each). The length of the CDR3 is 13 residues. Germline V CDR1 and CDR2: SGHVS, FNYEAQ. V was trimmed by 5 bases and J by 6 bases, leaving 14 bases between them. Full variable domain (rest looked up from reference TRBV7-6 and TRBJ2-7): GAGVSQSPRYKVTKRGQDVALRCDPISGHVSLYWYRQALGQGPEFLTYFNYEAQQDKSGLPNDRFSAERPEGSISTLTIQRTEQRDSAMYRCASSPGATGEQYFGPGTRLTVT.

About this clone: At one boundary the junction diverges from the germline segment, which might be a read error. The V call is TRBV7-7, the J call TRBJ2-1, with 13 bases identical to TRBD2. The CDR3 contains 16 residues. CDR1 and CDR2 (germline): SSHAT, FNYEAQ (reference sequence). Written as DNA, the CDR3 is TGTGCTAGCAGCCGGGGACTAGCGGGGTCCTACAATGAGCAGTTCTTC. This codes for CASSRGLAGSYNEQFF.

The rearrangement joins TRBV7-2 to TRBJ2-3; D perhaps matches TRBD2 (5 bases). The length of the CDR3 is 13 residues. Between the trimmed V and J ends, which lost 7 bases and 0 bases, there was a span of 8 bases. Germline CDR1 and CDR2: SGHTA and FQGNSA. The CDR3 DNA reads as TGTGCCAGCAAACTAGGTAGCACAGATACGCAGTATTTT. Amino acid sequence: CASKLGSTDTQYF.

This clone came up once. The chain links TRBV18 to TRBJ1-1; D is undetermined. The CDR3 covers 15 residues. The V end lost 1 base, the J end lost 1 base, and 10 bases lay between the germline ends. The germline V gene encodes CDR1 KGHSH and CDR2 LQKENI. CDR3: CASSPRGSQNTEAFF. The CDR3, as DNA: TGTGCCAGCTCACCACGCGGCAGCCAGAACACTGAAGCTTTCTTT. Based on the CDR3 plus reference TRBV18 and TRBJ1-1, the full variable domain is NAGVMQNPRHLVRRRGQEARLRCSPMKGHSHVYWYRQLPEEGLKFMVYLQKENIIDESGMPKERFSAEFPKEGPSILRIQQVVRGDSAAYFCASSPRGSQNTEAFFGQGTRLTVV.

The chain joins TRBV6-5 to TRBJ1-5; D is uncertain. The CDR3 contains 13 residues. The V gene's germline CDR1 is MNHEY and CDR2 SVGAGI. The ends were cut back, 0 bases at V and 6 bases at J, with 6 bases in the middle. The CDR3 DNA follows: TGTGCCAGCAGTTACTCTCGGAGTCAGCCCCAGCATTTT. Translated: CASSYSRSQPQHF.

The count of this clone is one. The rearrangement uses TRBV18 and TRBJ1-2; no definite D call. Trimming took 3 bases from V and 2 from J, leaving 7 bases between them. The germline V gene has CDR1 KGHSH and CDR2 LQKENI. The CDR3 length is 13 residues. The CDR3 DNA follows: TGTGCCAGCTCACCCGATAGAAACTATGGCTACACCTTC. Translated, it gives CASSPDRNYGYTF.

In DNA, the CDR3 is TGCGCCAGCAGCTTAGGTTGGGGGGGACAAGAGACCCAGTACTTC. Translating it yields CASSLGWGGQETQYF. The V and J genes are TRBV5-1 and TRBJ2-5, with TRBD2 matching over 7 bases. V lost 2 bases, J lost 2 bases, and 6 bases stayed unmatched. Looked up from germline, CDR1 is SGHRS and CDR2 is YFSETQ. The CDR3 is 15 residues long.

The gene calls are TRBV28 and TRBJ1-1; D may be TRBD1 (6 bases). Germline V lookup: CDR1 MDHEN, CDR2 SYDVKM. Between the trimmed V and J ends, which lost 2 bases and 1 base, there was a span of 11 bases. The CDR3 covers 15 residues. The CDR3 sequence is CASSLIGQSNTEAFF. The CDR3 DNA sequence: TGTGCCAGCAGTTTAATTGGACAGTCGAACACTGAAGCTTTCTTT.

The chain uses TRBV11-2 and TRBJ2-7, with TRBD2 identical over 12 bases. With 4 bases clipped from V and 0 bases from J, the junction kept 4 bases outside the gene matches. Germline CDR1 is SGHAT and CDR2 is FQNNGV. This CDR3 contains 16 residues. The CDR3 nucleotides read TGTGCCAGCAGCTCTGGACTAGCGGGGCCCTCCTACGAGCAGTACTTC. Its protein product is CASSSGLAGPSYEQYF.

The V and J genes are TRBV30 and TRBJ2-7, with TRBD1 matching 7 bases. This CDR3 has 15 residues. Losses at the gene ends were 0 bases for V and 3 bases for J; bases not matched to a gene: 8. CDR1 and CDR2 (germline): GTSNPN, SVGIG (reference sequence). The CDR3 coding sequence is TGTGCCTGGAGTGTAGGGACAGCTAGCATCTACGAGCAGTACTTC. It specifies CAWSVGTASIYEQYF.